Listed below are T cell receptor beta chains from one sample, sequenced in a study of T cells expressing NK-cell markers. TCRdb reanalyzed the 5' RACE reads and collapses them to one entry per CDR3 protein, without DNA. This repertoire includes 400,000 to 450,000 distinct CDR3 sequences. The sample was blood T cells: a sorted CD56 or NKG2C T cell subset, CD4+ or CD8+ T cells, or bulk PBMC T cells (not recorded which). The receptors shown here come from a woman between 18 and 70 years old in good health. The CDR3 runs from the conserved cysteine through the conserved F or W.

TRBJ2-7 TRBV11-2 CASSLSGIYEQYF
TRBJ2-3 TRBV19 CASRSDRGSTDTQYF
TRBJ2-1 TRBV12-5 CASGLGYNEQFF
TRBJ2-5 TRBV4-3 CASSHDRRETQYF
TRBJ1-2 TRBV29-1 CSVVRPGGYGYTF
TRBJ1-5 TRBV7-6 CASSQGGGPQHF
TRBJ2-1 TRBV5-1 CASSLATLGNEQFF
TRBJ2-7 TRBV5-6 CASSFGPLAGVAYEQYF
TRBJ2-1 TRBV6-2/TRBV6-3 CASKEQGKNEQFF
TRBJ2-1 TRBV28 CATRTSGSHEQFF
TRBJ2-7 TRBV12-3/TRBV12-4 CASSPGGLAGFQQYF
TRBJ2-5 TRBV9 CASSALAGDRETQYF
TRBJ2-3 TRBV7-2 CASSSQSGNVNTQYF
TRBJ2-3 TRBV3-1 CASSQMGLTSTDTQYF
TRBJ2-7 TRBV15 CATSTTKWGQQYEQYF
TRBJ2-5 TRBV2 CASNGGAGSSEETQYF
TRBJ2-5 TRBV10-3 CAISELAGQETQYF
TRBJ1-6 TRBV29-1 CSVRTGDGSPLHF
TRBJ2-5 TRBV28 CASRGGLPQETQYF
TRBJ2-2 TRBV18 CASSGGQPGELFF
TRBJ2-7 TRBV20-1 CSARAQPGTIIPVWEQYF
TRBJ1-6 TRBV6-5 CASSYPGSPLHF
TRBJ2-1 TRBV7-3 CASSLTSYNEQFF
TRBJ2-7 TRBV7-3 CASSSSRGSYEQYF
TRBJ1-2 TRBV7-2 CASSFGPDYGYTF
TRBJ2-2 TRBV5-4 CASSWTGAGGELFF
TRBJ2-3 TRBV5-1 CASSSNWDPGNEDTQYF
TRBJ1-2 TRBV5-4 CASSLVAEVYGYTF
TRBJ2-2 TRBV6-2/TRBV6-3 CASSLGRHANTGELFF
TRBJ2-5 TRBV7-2 CASSRTGKRQETQYF
TRBJ2-1 TRBV5-6 CASSLIRSGAPQNNEQFF
TRBJ1-5 TRBV2 CASSEIDGGGYQPQHF
TRBJ1-2 TRBV7-9 CASSLADRSLYGYTF
TRBJ2-3 TRBV25-1 CASSDHSASPTDTQYF
TRBJ1-1 TRBV6-2/TRBV6-3 CASRRDGMNTEAFF
TRBJ2-2 TRBV9 CASSGTLAGSNTGELFF
TRBJ2-7 TRBV7-3 CASSQGTSEQYF
TRBJ2-5 TRBV4-3 CASSHRVVASAGETQYF
TRBJ1-6 TRBV4-3 CASSQVGQYGSPLHF
TRBJ1-5 TRBV7-9 CASSTDRESNQPQHF
TRBJ1-1 TRBV20-1 CSARVSDRGTEAFF
TRBJ2-1 TRBV30 CAWSGLIDEQFF
TRBJ1-4 TRBV3-1 CASSRAGALFF
TRBJ1-4 TRBV5-1 CASSAGQGRREKLFF
TRBJ2-5 TRBV24-1 CATRGAGQETQYF
TRBJ2-3 TRBV3-1 CASSQVQITGGTDTQYF
TRBJ2-1 TRBV6-2/TRBV6-3 CASSYREGGNEQFF
TRBJ2-5 TRBV20-1 CSASPGLAGGQETQYF